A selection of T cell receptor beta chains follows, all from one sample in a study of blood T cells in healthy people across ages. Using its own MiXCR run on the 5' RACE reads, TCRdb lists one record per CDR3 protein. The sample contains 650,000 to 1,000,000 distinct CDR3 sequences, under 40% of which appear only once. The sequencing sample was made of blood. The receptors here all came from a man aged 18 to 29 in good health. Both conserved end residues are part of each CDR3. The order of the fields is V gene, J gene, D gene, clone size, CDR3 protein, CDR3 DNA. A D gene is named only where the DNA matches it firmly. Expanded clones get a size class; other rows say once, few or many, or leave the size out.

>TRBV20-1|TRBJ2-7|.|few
CSAARRGGETYEQYF
TGCAGTGCTGCCCGTAGGGGGGGTGAGACTTACGAGCAGTACTTC
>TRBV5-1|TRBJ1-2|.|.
CASSPRVRSGEGGYTF
TGCGCCAGCAGCCCGAGGGTCCGGTCAGGGGAAGGTGGCTACACCTTC
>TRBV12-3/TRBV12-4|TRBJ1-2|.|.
CASSFDSDGYTF
TGTGCCAGCAGCTTCGACAGTGATGGCTACACCTTC
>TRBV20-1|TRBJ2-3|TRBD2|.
CSALIERRGEGTDTQYF
TGCAGTGCTCTAATAGAAAGACGGGGGGAGGGCACAGATACGCAGTATTTT
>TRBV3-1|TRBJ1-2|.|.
CASSPLGRTGYTF
TGTGCCAGCAGCCCTCTCGGCAGGACCGGCTACACCTTC
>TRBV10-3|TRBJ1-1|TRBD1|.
CAIRRQGVGEAFF
TGTGCCATCAGAAGACAGGGGGTGGGTGAAGCTTTCTTT
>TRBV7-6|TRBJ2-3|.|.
CASSLGGRPDTQYF
TGTGCCAGCAGCTTAGGGGGACGGCCAGATACGCAGTATTTT
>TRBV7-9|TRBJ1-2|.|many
CASSSPNRVPAGGYTF
TGTGCCAGCAGCTCCCCAAACAGGGTTCCAGCCGGCGGCTACACCTTC
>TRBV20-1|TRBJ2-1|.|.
CSARAPTQSSYNEQFF
TGCAGTGCTAGAGCCCCGACTCAGAGCTCCTACAATGAGCAGTTCTTC
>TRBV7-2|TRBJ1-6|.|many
CASSQQGTMSNSPLHF
TGTGCCAGCAGCCAACAAGGGACAATGTCTAATTCACCCCTCCACTTT
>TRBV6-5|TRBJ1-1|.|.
CASSYSLVNTEAFF
TGTGCCAGCAGTTACTCTCTAGTGAACACTGAAGCTTTCTTT
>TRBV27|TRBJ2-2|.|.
CASSLIRGGAGTGELFF
TGTGCCAGCAGTTTAATTAGGGGCGGGGCGGGCACCGGGGAGCTGTTTTTT
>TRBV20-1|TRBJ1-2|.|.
CSARDFNSYGYTF
TGCAGTGCTAGAGATTTCAACAGCTATGGCTACACCTTC
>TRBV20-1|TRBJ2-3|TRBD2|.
CSARQRAGGETDTQYF
TGCAGTGCTAGACAGAGAGCGGGGGGGGAGACAGATACGCAGTATTTT
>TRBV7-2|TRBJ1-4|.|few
CASSFDSTTNEKLFF
TGTGCCAGCAGCTTCGACAGTACAACTAATGAAAAACTGTTTTTT
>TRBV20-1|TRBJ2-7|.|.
CSAMGDTNYEQYF
TGCAGTGCTATGGGGGACACGAACTACGAGCAGTACTTC
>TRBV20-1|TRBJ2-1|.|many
CSARDALSVADAYNEQFF
TGCAGTGCTAGAGATGCTTTGAGTGTAGCGGACGCCTACAATGAGCAGTTCTTC
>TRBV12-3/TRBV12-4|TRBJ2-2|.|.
CASSIHQPGPDFTGELFF
TGTGCCAGCAGTATCCACCAACCGGGACCCGATTTCACCGGGGAGCTGTTTTTT
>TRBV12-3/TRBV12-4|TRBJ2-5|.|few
CASSLGAGTQETQYF
TGTGCCAGCAGCTTAGGGGCAGGGACACAAGAGACCCAGTACTTC
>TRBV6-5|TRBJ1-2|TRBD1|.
CASSLGQGVNHGYTF
TGTGCCAGCAGTTTGGGGCAGGGGGTAAACCATGGCTACACCTTC
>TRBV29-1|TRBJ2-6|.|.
CSGGESRDSGANVLTF
TGCAGCGGAGGGGAATCACGAGACTCTGGGGCCAACGTCCTGACTTTC
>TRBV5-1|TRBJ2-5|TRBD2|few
CASRDGGAQETQYF
TGCGCCAGCAGGGACGGGGGGGCCCAAGAGACCCAGTACTTC
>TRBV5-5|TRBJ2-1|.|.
CASSWAQGSYNEQFF
TGTGCCAGCAGCTGGGCCCAGGGGAGCTACAATGAGCAGTTCTTC
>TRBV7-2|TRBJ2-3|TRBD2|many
CASSPQVLAGRTDTQYF
TGTGCCAGCAGCCCGCAAGTCTTAGCGGGACGCACAGATACGCAGTATTTT
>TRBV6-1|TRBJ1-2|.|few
CASRGGTASYGYTF
TGTGCCAGCAGAGGAGGGACGGCCTCTTATGGCTACACCTTC
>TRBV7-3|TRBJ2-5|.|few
CASSSGHQETQYF
TGTGCCAGCAGTTCCGGACACCAAGAGACCCAGTACTTC
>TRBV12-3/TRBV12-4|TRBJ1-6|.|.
CASSFSSAANSPLHF
TGTGCCAGCAGTTTTTCTTCGGCAGCAAATTCACCCCTCCACTTT
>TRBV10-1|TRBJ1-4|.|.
CASPRECETNEKLFF
TGCGCCAGCCCAAGGGAGTGTGAGACTAATGAAAAACTGTTTTTT
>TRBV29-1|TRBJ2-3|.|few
CSVDSQAGHTDTQYF
TGCAGCGTTGACTCCCAGGCTGGACACACAGATACGCAGTATTTT
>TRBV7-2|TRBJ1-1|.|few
CASSSTTEAFF
TGTGCCAGCAGCTCAACCACTGAAGCTTTCTTT
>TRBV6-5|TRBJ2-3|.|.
CASSYSSRYRAPETDTQYF
TGTGCCAGCAGTTATTCTTCTCGGTATCGGGCCCCCGAAACAGATACGCAGTATTTT
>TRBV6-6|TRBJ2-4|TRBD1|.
CASSFRDSEAKNIQYF
TGTGCCAGCAGTTTCCGGGACAGTGAAGCCAAAAACATTCAGTACTTC
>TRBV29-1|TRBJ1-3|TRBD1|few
CSARTGAGNTIYF
TGCAGCGCGAGGACAGGAGCTGGAAACACCATATATTTT
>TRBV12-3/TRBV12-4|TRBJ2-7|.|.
CASSLDFQHEQYF
TGTGCCAGCAGTTTAGACTTTCAGCACGAGCAGTACTTC
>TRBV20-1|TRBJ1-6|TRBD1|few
CSARDHAGGSSPLHF
TGCAGTGCTAGAGATCATGCAGGGGGCAGTTCACCCCTCCACTTT
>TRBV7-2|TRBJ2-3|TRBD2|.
CASSWSGAGGTDTQYF
TGTGCCAGCAGCTGGTCCGGGGCGGGAGGAACAGATACGCAGTATTTT
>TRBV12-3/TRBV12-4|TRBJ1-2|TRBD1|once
CASSLGQGARNGYTF
TGTGCCAGCAGTTTGGGACAGGGGGCGCGAAATGGCTACACCTTC
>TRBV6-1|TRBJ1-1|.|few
CASSEGKETNTEAFF
TGTGCCAGCAGTGAAGGGAAAGAGACGAACACTGAAGCTTTCTTT
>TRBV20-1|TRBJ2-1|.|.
CSASIPPLETQFF
TGCAGTGCTAGCATCCCCCCTTTGGAGACCCAGTTCTTC
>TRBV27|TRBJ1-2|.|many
CASSLFGSYGYTF
TGTGCCAGCAGTTTATTTGGAAGCTATGGCTACACCTTC
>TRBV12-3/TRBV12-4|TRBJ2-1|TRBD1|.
CASSGDRANEQFF
TGTGCCAGCAGTGGGGACAGGGCGAATGAGCAGTTCTTC
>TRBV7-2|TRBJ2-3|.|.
CAGSSAQGTDTQYF
TGTGCCGGCAGCTCGGCACAGGGCACAGATACGCAGTATTTT
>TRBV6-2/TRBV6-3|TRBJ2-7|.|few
CASSYSVFVYEQYF
TGTGCCAGCAGTTACTCGGTCTTTGTCTACGAGCAGTACTTC
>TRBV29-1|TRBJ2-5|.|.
CSVERQGMETQYF
TGCAGCGTTGAAAGGCAGGGGATGGAGACCCAGTACTTC
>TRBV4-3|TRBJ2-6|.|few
CASSSVGQASSGANVLTF
TGCGCCAGCAGCAGTGTAGGGCAGGCGAGCTCTGGGGCCAACGTCCTGACTTTC
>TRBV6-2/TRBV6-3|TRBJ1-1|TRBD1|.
CASRTPTGDAVNTEAFF
TGTGCCAGCAGAACACCCACAGGGGACGCCGTGAACACTGAAGCTTTCTTT
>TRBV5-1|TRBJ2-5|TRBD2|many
CASRGLAQETQYF
TGCGCCAGCAGGGGACTAGCCCAAGAGACCCAGTACTTC
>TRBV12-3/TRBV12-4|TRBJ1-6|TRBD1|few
CASNQGQGTPLHF
TGTGCCAGCAATCAGGGACAGGGGACACCCCTCCACTTT
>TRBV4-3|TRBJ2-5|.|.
CASSQDIWETQYF
TGCGCCAGCAGCCAAGACATATGGGAGACCCAGTACTTC